This TCR beta chain stems from a study of T cells in Graves' hyperthyroidism and ophthalmopathy. Germline CDR1 MDHEN, CDR2 SYDVKM. The CDR3 has 14 amino acids. J lost 1 base, V lost 2 bases, and 2 bases had no gene match. Fresh 10 ml peripheral blood yielded PBMCs. This clonotype was counted at least ten times. Its matching antigen is unknown. Study-level findings and limits: Ophthalmopathy stood apart from stable hyperthyroidism in a 13 V-J model.

RNA transcripts provided the source from which TCR beta CDR3 regions were amplified. The HTBI primer set was used in a first-round RT-PCR of the TCR CDR3. TCRdb re-derived calls from the multiplex PCR reads in MiXCR, one entry per CDR3 protein. The sample shows around 610,000 distinct CDR3 sequences, roughly 15% of them seen only once. This clonotype was obtained from a woman between 35 and 50 years old with Graves' ophthalmopathy. Input material: blood. J is TRBJ2-7 and V is TRBV28, with 7 bases matching TRBD1. For the CDR3, the DNA is TGTGCCAGCAGTTTACCGGGACAGTCCTACGAGCAGTACTTC. It is translated as CASSLPGQSYEQYF.